This T cell receptor (beta chain) was documented in a study of shared T cell receptors in the human thymus. Sequencing used immunoSEQ multiplex PCR; TCRdb keeps in-frame clones, though not all of them. The sample yields about 660,000 clones, around 87% seen once. The sample also formed part of further work on human thymus T cells. That report adds: Having corrective surgery for congenital heart defects, healthy Finnish infants were the ones who donated. Corrective heart surgery yielded resections, and these provided the thymus tissue. Within thymic and blood repertoires, V and J gene usage appeared to be biased.

Sequencing used thymocytes. The TCR originated in a boy under two years old with a congenital heart defect.

The CDR3 here is CASSPDAGAGGEGYEQYF. CDR3 DNA: TGTGCCAGCAGCCCTGATGCGGGGGCCGGCGGTGAGGGGTACGAGCAGTACTTC. The chain joins TRBV7-4 to TRBJ2-7, with D possibly TRBD2 on 7 matching bases. Germline assignment: CDR1 SGHVT and CDR2 SQSDAQ. CDR3 length: 18 residues. Trimming removed 5 bases at V and 4 bases at J, with 27 bases between.